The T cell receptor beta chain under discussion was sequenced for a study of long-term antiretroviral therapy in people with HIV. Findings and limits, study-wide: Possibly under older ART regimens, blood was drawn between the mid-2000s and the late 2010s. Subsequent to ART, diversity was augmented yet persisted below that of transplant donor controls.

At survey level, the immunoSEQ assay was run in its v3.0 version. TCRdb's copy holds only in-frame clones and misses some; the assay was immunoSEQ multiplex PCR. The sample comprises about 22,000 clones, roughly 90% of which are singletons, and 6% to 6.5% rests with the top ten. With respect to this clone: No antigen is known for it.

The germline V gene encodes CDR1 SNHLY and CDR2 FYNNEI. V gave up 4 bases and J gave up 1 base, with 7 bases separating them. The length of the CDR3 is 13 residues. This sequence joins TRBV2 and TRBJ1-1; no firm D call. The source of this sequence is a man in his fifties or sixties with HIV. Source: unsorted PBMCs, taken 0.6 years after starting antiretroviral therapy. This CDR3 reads CASSVGGNTEAFF. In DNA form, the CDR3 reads TGTGCCAGCAGTGTAGGAGGGAACACTGAAGCTTTCTTT.